These 20 T cell receptor beta chains originate from one sample sequenced in a study of shared clonotypes between healthy human individuals. Sequencing was performed with immunoSEQ multiplex PCR; in TCRdb, only in-frame clones are kept and a portion is missing. The data contain some 1,400,000 clones, roughly 96% of them singletons. The sample was naive CD4+ T cells sorted from blood. This sample's subset: CD45RA+ positively selected. The receptors originated from a man aged 25 to 45 in good health.

The count of this clone is one. Other DNA sequences from this sample encode an identical CDR3 as well. V is TRBV10-3 and J is TRBJ2-7, with D possibly being TRBD2 (6 bases). The CDR3 is 12 residues long. Germline values: CDR1 ENHRY, CDR2 SYGVKD. Trimming cost V 4 bases and J 4 bases, with 8 bases left between them. The DNA for the CDR3 is TGTGCCATCAGTGTGGGGGGTTACGAGCAGTACTTC. It yields the protein CAISVGGYEQYF.

This sequence joins TRBV6-1 and TRBJ2-3; 7 bases map to TRBD2. Germline-derived CDR1 and CDR2 are MNHNS and SASEGT. The CDR3 length is 14 residues. With 6 bases clipped from V and 7 bases from J, the junction kept 10 bases outside the gene matches. The CDR3, as DNA: TGTGCCAGCAGCGGGAGACGGGGAGGGAATACGCAGTATTTT. Protein: CASSGRRGGNTQYF.

The rearrangement links TRBV4-3 to TRBJ2-1, with D perhaps TRBD1 or TRBD2 (5 bases each). Trimming pared 0 bases from V and 0 bases from J, leaving 9 bases between. The CDR3 runs to 16 residues. The V gene's germline CDR1 is LGHNA and CDR2 YSLEER. CDR3 sequence: CASSQEGGGSYNEQFF. CDR3 DNA sequence: TGCGCCAGCAGCCAAGAGGGTGGGGGCTCCTACAATGAGCAGTTCTTC.

The J gene is TRBJ2-7, the V gene TRBV5-4; TRBD1 agrees at 10 bases. CDR1 and CDR2 (germline): SGHNT, YYREEE (reference sequence). This CDR3 is built from 15 residues. With V trimmed by 4 bases and J by 3 bases, 7 bases remained unmatched. The CDR3 DNA sequence: TGTGCCAGCAGCAAGGACAGGGGGGGGCTCTACGAGCAGTACTTC. Translating it yields CASSKDRGGLYEQYF.

The DNA for the CDR3 is TGTGCCAGCAGCCCCAGACCGTCGTCTGTCTCCTACGAGCAGTACTTC. Its translation is CASSPRPSSVSYEQYF. The V call is TRBV5-5, the J call TRBJ2-7; D is unclear. Germline V gene sequence: CDR1 SGHKS, CDR2 YYEKEE (reference sequence). The ends were cut back, 4 bases at V and 0 bases at J, with 17 bases in the middle. The CDR3 is made up of 16 amino acids.

The rearrangement uses TRBV7-9 and TRBJ2-1; 12 nucleotides match TRBD2. The CDR3 has 16 residues. Germline V gene sequence: CDR1 SEHNR, CDR2 FQNEAQ (reference sequence). V gave up 5 bases and J gave up 9 bases; unmatched junction bases: 11. The CDR3 DNA is TGTGCCAGCAGCCCACTAGCGGGAGGAACTTATGGTGAGCAGTTCTTC. This gives the protein CASSPLAGGTYGEQFF.

The J gene is TRBJ2-7, the V gene TRBV4-2, with TRBD1 matching 9 bases. The CDR3 is made up of 15 amino acids. Germline trimming cut 5 bases from V and 5 bases from J; bases unmatched to any gene: 10. Per germline, CDR1 LGHNA and CDR2 YNFKEQ. The CDR3 sequence is CASSLAGQGSHEQYF. Here the CDR3 DNA reads TGTGCCAGCAGCTTGGCGGGACAGGGTTCCCACGAGCAGTACTTC.

The V call is TRBV2, the J call TRBJ2-3, with unresolved D. Trimming removed 5 bases at V and 6 bases at J, with 18 bases between. The CDR3 spans 15 residues. CDR1 and CDR2 from the germline V gene are SNHLY and FYNNEI. The CDR3 loop reads CASSSRTEFMDTQYF. The CDR3 coding sequence is TGTGCCAGCAGTTCCCGGACGGAGTTTATGGATACGCAGTATTTT.

This chain connects TRBV27 to TRBJ2-3, with D uncertain. Germline V gene sequence: CDR1 MNHEY, CDR2 SMNVEV (reference sequence). CDR3 length: 13 residues. Trimming stripped 3 bases from V and 8 bases from J, with 12 bases between. Here the CDR3 reads CASSFLPRGTQYF. The CDR3 DNA sequence: TGTGCCAGCAGTTTCTTACCCCGAGGTACGCAGTATTTT.

The chain carries TRBV5-4 and TRBJ2-7; D remains ambiguous. Trimming cost V 2 bases and J 4 bases, with 16 bases left between them. The CDR3 has 15 amino acids. CDR1 and CDR2 from the germline V gene are SGHNT and YYREEE (reference sequence). The CDR3 protein is CASSFTSGGRYEQYF. CDR3 nucleotides: TGTGCCAGCAGCTTCACATCCGGCGGCCGGTACGAGCAGTACTTC.

This CDR3 reads CASSFDRTYEQYF. The CDR3 DNA follows: TGTGCCAGCAGTTTCGACAGGACCTACGAGCAGTACTTC. The J gene is TRBJ2-7, the V gene TRBV27, with D maybe TRBD1 (6 bases). CDR1 MNHEY and CDR2 SMNVEV come from the germline V gene (reference sequence). This CDR3 is built from 13 residues. The V end was cut by 3 bases, the J end by 2 bases, with 8 bases between.

The CDR3 nucleotides read TGTGCCAGCAGCTTGTCGGAGACCGTAGAGACCCAGTACTTC. Its translation: CASSLSETVETQYF. This rearrangement joins TRBV5-6 to TRBJ2-5; D unresolved. The CDR3 consists of 14 residues. The V gene's germline CDR1 is SGHDT and CDR2 YYEEEE. Trimming pared 1 base from V and 4 bases from J, leaving 11 bases between.

The count of this clone is one. This sequence joins TRBV5-1 and TRBJ1-2; 8 nucleotides align to TRBD1. Germline V gene data show CDR1 as SGHRS and CDR2 as YFSETQ. Germline trimming cut 4 bases from V and 8 bases from J; bases unmatched to any gene: 7. CDR3 length equals 13 residues. CDR3 in DNA: TGCGCCAGCAGCAACAGACAGGGGCTCGGCTACACCTTC. Protein: CASSNRQGLGYTF.

Note on this clone: Distinct nucleotide sequences in the sample also encode this CDR3. This chain connects TRBV5-1 to TRBJ2-7, with a weak D call TRBD1 (6 bases). The CDR3 totals 14 residues. Trimming shortened V by 4 bases and J by 2 bases, and 13 bases separated the two germline ends. CDR1 and CDR2 from the germline V gene are SGHRS and YFSETQ. CDR3 sequence (DNA): TGCGCCAGCAGCCTGGAGCAGGGGACCTACGAGCAGTACTTC. Its protein product is CASSLEQGTYEQYF.

This clone has only one observation. CDR3 protein: CASSQESGQYSGNTIYF. The CDR3 nucleotides read TGCGCCAGCAGCCAAGAAAGTGGGCAGTACTCTGGAAACACCATATATTTT. This chain connects TRBV4-3 to TRBJ1-3, with D unresolved. The germline V and J ends were trimmed by 0 bases and 0 bases, with 12 bases remaining between them. The CDR3 is made up of 17 amino acids. In germline, CDR1 is LGHNA, CDR2 YSLEER.

This chain uses TRBV11-2 with TRBJ1-2; D is ambiguous. The germline V gene has CDR1 SGHAT and CDR2 FQNNGV. This CDR3 has 13 residues. Trimming shortened V by 2 bases and J by 3 bases, and 7 bases separated the two germline ends. The CDR3 nucleotides are TGTGCCAGCAGCTTATCAGACCACTATGGCTACACCTTC. This translates into CASSLSDHYGYTF.

This chain links TRBV2 with TRBJ1-2; 8 nucleotides line up with TRBD1. This CDR3 contains 13 residues. Trimming removed 7 bases from V and 4 bases from J; junction bases left unmatched: 5. Per the germline V gene, CDR1 is SNHLY and CDR2 is FYNNEI. The CDR3 is CASIRQGSYGYTF. CDR3 nucleotide sequence: TGTGCCAGCATCCGACAGGGGAGCTATGGCTACACCTTC.

The chain employs TRBV7-3 and TRBJ2-7; D may be TRBD1 (6 bases). Germline CDR1 reads SGHTA; CDR2 reads FQGTGA. Between the trimmed V and J ends, which lost 5 bases and 12 bases, there was a span of 26 bases. The CDR3 spans 15 residues. CDR3 nucleotides: TGTGCCAGCAGCGCGATCACCGGGACAAAGTCTCACCTGTACTTC. It is translated as CASSAITGTKSHLYF.

The chain is built from TRBV7-8 and TRBJ1-1, with a tentative D call TRBD1 (6 bases). Trimming left V 1 base short and J 4 bases short, with 13 bases between. CDR1 is SGHVS, CDR2 FQNEAQ, per germline. This CDR3 comprises 15 residues. CDR3 DNA: TGTGCCAGCAGCTTAGAGGGGGGGCAGGGCACTGAAGCTTTCTTT. It encodes CASSLEGGQGTEAFF.

The gene calls are TRBV5-4 and TRBJ2-7; 7 bases are shared with TRBD1. V gave up 1 base and J gave up 6 bases; unmatched junction bases: 7. The germline CDR1 and CDR2 sequences are SGHNT and YYREEE (reference sequence). The CDR3 has 14 residues. The CDR3 sequence: CASSLRDRLAEQYF. The DNA for the CDR3 is TGTGCCAGCAGCTTGAGGGACAGACTCGCCGAGCAGTACTTC.